A single sample gave rise to the 22 T cell receptor beta chains below, sequenced in a study of blood T cell repertoires in COVID-19. Repertoires were generated with immunoSEQ multiplex PCR, while TCRdb's copy carries only in-frame clones and drops some. The table has 200,000 to 300,000 clones, roughly 86% seen once. The sequenced sample consisted of peripheral blood. Source of these receptors: a man in his forties or fifties who had recovered from COVID-19.

This chain connects TRBV10-3 to TRBJ2-5; TRBD1 is a possible D gene (6 bases). CDR1 is ENHRY and CDR2 is SYGVKD in the germline V gene. This CDR3 is built from 12 residues. Trimming stripped 8 bases from V and 1 base from J, with 8 bases between. The CDR3 bases are TGTGCCATCGGGGGCAGCCAAGAGACCCAGTACTTC. It is translated as CAIGGSQETQYF.

V usage is TRBV7-9 and J usage is TRBJ2-4; 7 bases match TRBD1. Germline assignment: CDR1 SEHNR and CDR2 FQNEAQ (reference sequence). V trimming: 5 bases; J trimming: 2 bases; junction bases outside the gene matches: 6. This CDR3 is 15 amino acids long. The CDR3 here is CASSPPGQSKNIQYF. The CDR3 coding sequence is TGTGCCAGCAGCCCTCCGGGACAGTCCAAAAACATTCAGTACTTC.

This chain connects TRBV29-1 to TRBJ2-3; the match to TRBD2 covers 8 bases. With V trimmed by 7 bases and J by 6 bases, 15 bases remained unmatched. The length of the CDR3 is 15 residues. Germline V lookup: CDR1 SQVTM, CDR2 ANQGSEA. CDR3 nucleotides: TGCAGCGGGACCGGCTCCGGGGGGGCCCTCGATACGCAGTATTTT. As protein: CSGTGSGGALDTQYF.

This chain connects TRBV9 to TRBJ2-7; 7 nucleotides agree with TRBD2. Germline CDR1 is SGDLS and CDR2 is YYNGEE. The CDR3 contains 15 residues. J was trimmed by 2 bases and V by 0 bases; bases with no gene match: 5. CDR3 protein: CASSVEAGITYEQYF. In DNA, the CDR3 is TGTGCCAGCAGCGTAGAAGCGGGAATTACCTACGAGCAGTACTTC.

This chain joins TRBV7-3 and TRBJ2-2, with D possibly matching TRBD2 (5 bases). From germline, CDR1 is SGHTA and CDR2 FQGTGA. The CDR3 sequence is 15 residues long. The V end lost 1 base, the J end lost 1 base, and 7 bases lay between the germline ends. CDR3 DNA sequence: TGTGCCAGCAGCTTAAAGGGAGAGAACACCGGGGAGCTGTTTTTT. The encoded protein is CASSLKGENTGELFF.

The V call is TRBV27, the J call TRBJ2-7; D is possibly TRBD1 (5 bases). V lost 4 bases and J lost 3, with 19 bases in between. Germline V gene sequence: CDR1 MNHEY, CDR2 SMNVEV (reference sequence). The CDR3 totals 16 residues. This chain's CDR3 is CASSYRRTLVYYEQYF. CDR3 bases: TGTGCCAGCAGTTATAGGCGGACACTGGTGTACTACGAGCAGTACTTC.

This clone came up a few times. The rearrangement joins TRBV25-1 to TRBJ2-7; tentatively, D is TRBD2 (5 bases). Per germline, CDR1 MGHDK and CDR2 SYGVNS. The V end was cut by 5 bases, the J end by 7 bases, with 15 bases between. The CDR3 contains 13 residues. The CDR3 is CASSPRGSLEQYF. CDR3 nucleotides: TGTGCCAGCAGTCCCCGGGGAAGCCTAGAGCAGTACTTC.

This sequence joins TRBV29-1 and TRBJ2-2, with a possible D match to TRBD2 (6 bases). The ends were cut back, 4 bases at V and 3 bases at J, with 12 bases in the middle. This CDR3 region has 14 residues. The germline CDR1 and CDR2 sequences are SQVTM and ANQGSEA. The DNA of the CDR3 is TGCAGCGTTGTCTGGCGGGGAGACACCGGGGAGCTGTTTTTT. Protein: CSVVWRGDTGELFF.

The gene calls are TRBV12-3 or TRBV12-4 and TRBJ2-1; D not resolved. The CDR3 contains 13 residues. V was clipped by 0 bases and J by 7 bases, with 7 bases between them. The CDR3: CASSLAQRNEQFF. The CDR3 bases are TGTGCCAGCAGTTTAGCGCAGAGGAATGAGCAGTTCTTC.

This clone has just a few counts. The chain carries TRBV7-2 and TRBJ1-1; TRBD1 is a possible D gene (5 bases). Trimming removed 7 bases at V and 4 bases at J, with 13 bases between. The CDR3 is made up of 13 amino acids. Germline V gene lookup returns CDR1 SGHTA and CDR2 FQGNSA. In nucleotides, the CDR3 is TGTGCCAGCACCCTACAGGTCGGCACTGAAGCTTTCTTT. Protein: CASTLQVGTEAFF.

The chain couples TRBV7-9 to TRBJ2-4; D possibly corresponds to TRBD2 (6 bases). This CDR3 spans 14 amino acids. Trimming took 3 bases from V and 7 from J, leaving 13 bases between them. Germline CDR1 reads SEHNR; CDR2 reads FQNEAQ (reference sequence). The chain's CDR3 is CASSLEGGGNIQYF. In nucleotides, the CDR3 is TGTGCCAGCAGCTTGGAGGGAGGCGGGAACATTCAGTACTTC.

The chain employs TRBV5-4 and TRBJ2-7; a possible D gene is TRBD2 (6 bases). Trimming stripped 5 bases from V and 2 bases from J, with 17 bases between. Germline values: CDR1 SGHNT, CDR2 YYREEE (reference sequence). The CDR3 length is 15 residues. The CDR3 spells CASSFLGSRAYEQYF. CDR3 coding DNA: TGTGCCAGCAGTTTTCTCGGGAGCCGGGCCTACGAGCAGTACTTC. Drawing the rest from reference TRBV5-4 and TRBJ2-7, the complete variable domain is ETGVTQSPTHLIKTRGQQVTLRCSSQSGHNTVSWYQQALGQGPQFIFQYYREEENGRGNFPPRFSGLQFPNYSSELNVNALELDDSALYLCASSFLGSRAYEQYFGPGTRLTVT.

This clone was found once. The gene calls are TRBV9 and TRBJ2-1, with 14 bases lining up with TRBD2. The CDR3 runs to 17 residues. V shed 3 bases and J 0 bases; nucleotides not matched to a gene: 2. The V gene's germline CDR1 is SGDLS and CDR2 YYNGEE. CDR3: CASSAGTSGGSYNEQFF. The CDR3 DNA is TGTGCCAGCAGCGCCGGGACTAGCGGGGGCTCCTACAATGAGCAGTTCTTC.

A single count supports this clone. The rearrangement joins TRBV9 to TRBJ2-3, with D unclear. Between the trimmed V and J ends, which lost 3 bases and 1 base, there was a span of 9 bases. The germline gives CDR1 SGDLS, CDR2 YYNGEE. The CDR3 loop spans 14 amino acids. The CDR3 sequence is CASSGGPRTDTQYF. Here the CDR3 DNA reads TGTGCCAGCAGCGGTGGCCCCCGCACAGATACGCAGTATTTT.

This rearrangement joins TRBV7-8 to TRBJ2-7; TRBD2 matches at 7 bases. After removal of 3 bases from V and 4 bases from J, the junction contained 6 bases not matched to a gene. This CDR3 contains 14 residues. The germline V gene has CDR1 SGHVS and CDR2 FQNEAQ. For the CDR3, the DNA is TGTGCCAGCAGCTTCAGCGGGATAGGATACGAGCAGTACTTC. As protein: CASSFSGIGYEQYF. Full variable domain (remainder filled in from reference TRBV7-8 and TRBJ2-7): GAGVSQSPRYKVAKRGQDVALRCDPISGHVSLFWYQQALGQGPEFLTYFQNEAQLDKSGLPSDRFFAERPEGSVSTLKIQRTQQEDSAVYLCASSFSGIGYEQYFGPGTRLTVT.

The chain couples TRBV5-1 to TRBJ1-2, with 7 bases fitting TRBD1. From germline, CDR1 is SGHRS and CDR2 YFSETQ. The CDR3 extends over 14 amino acids. The V and J ends lost 4 bases and 6 bases, in that order; junction bases with no gene match: 9. The CDR3 spells CASSSDRAGNGYTF. The CDR3 region has the DNA TGCGCCAGCAGCAGTGACAGGGCTGGTAATGGCTACACCTTC.

V gene TRBV11-3 combines with J gene TRBJ2-5; 9 bases map to TRBD1. The trim removed 5 bases at V and 0 bases at J, leaving 7 bases unmatched. CDR3 size: 16 residues. Germline CDR1 reads SGHNT; CDR2 reads YENEEA. Written as DNA, the CDR3 is TGTGCCAGCAGCCCGGACGGGACAGGGTACCAAGAGACCCAGTACTTC. It is translated as CASSPDGTGYQETQYF.

The CDR3 spells CASSLGDRTYEQYF. The CDR3 nucleotides are TGTGCCAGCAGCTTAGGTGACAGAACCTACGAGCAGTACTTC. The chain uses TRBV11-2 and TRBJ2-7; tentatively, D is TRBD1 (5 bases). This CDR3 is 14 amino acids long. From germline, CDR1 is SGHAT and CDR2 FQNNGV. Trimming cost V 1 base and J 2 bases, with 9 bases left between them. Filled out from reference TRBV11-2 and TRBJ2-7, the complete variable domain reads EAGVAQSPRYKIIEKRQSVAFWCNPISGHATLYWYQQILGQGPKLLIQFQNNGVVDDSQLPKDRFSAERLKGVDSTLKIQPAKLEDSAVYLCASSLGDRTYEQYFGPGTRLTVT.

The chain couples TRBV18 to TRBJ1-1; D gene uncertain. From germline, CDR1 is KGHSH and CDR2 LQKENI. The V end lost 5 bases, the J end lost 5 bases, and 21 bases lay between the germline ends. This CDR3 has 16 residues. CDR3 region: CASSKGQAGTGTEAFF. The CDR3 DNA reads as TGTGCCAGCTCAAAAGGGCAGGCGGGAACGGGGACTGAAGCTTTCTTT.

V and J are TRBV9 and TRBJ2-3; no definite D call. This CDR3 region has 15 residues. Germline lookup yields CDR1 SGDLS and CDR2 YYNGEE. Between the trimmed V and J ends, which lost 3 bases and 4 bases, there was a span of 15 bases. Here the CDR3 DNA reads TGTGCCAGCAGCGCCCAGTATAAAAAAGCAGATACGCAGTATTTT. This translates into CASSAQYKKADTQYF.

The chain has TRBV21-1 and TRBJ1-1; no check of the table's D call, TRBD1, against the DNA was made. TRBV21-1 is deemed a pseudogene. CDR3 length equals 17 residues. The CDR3 nucleotides read TGTGCCAGCAGCAAAGCGTCCAAGGGGGCCCCGAACACTGAAGCTTTCTTT. It yields the protein CASSKASKGAPNTEAFF.

V gene TRBV5-1 combines with J gene TRBJ2-2; D gene unclear. The V end was cut by 0 bases, the J end by 4 bases, with 4 bases between. This CDR3 spans 13 amino acids. Germline V CDR1 and CDR2: SGHRS, YFSETQ. CDR3 sequence (DNA): TGCGCCAGCAGCTTGGCCTTCACCGGGGAGCTGTTTTTT. Its protein is CASSLAFTGELFF.